The 28 T cell receptor beta chains below all came from one sample that was sequenced in a study of T-cell memory formation after mild COVID-19. Using its own MiXCR run on the 5' RACE reads, TCRdb lists one record per CDR3 protein. The sample contains approximately 100,000 distinct CDR3 sequences, around 10% of which appear only once. Sequencing used PBMCs or a T cell subset sorted from them (not recorded which). These receptors came from a man aged 18 to 30 who had mild COVID-19 (a few samples of this study predate the infection). Cell type and time point are not known.

In this sample, this clonotype turned up many times. CDR3 protein: CASSLRGSYNEQFF. The CDR3 DNA reads as TGTGCCAGCAGCTTAAGGGGCTCCTACAATGAGCAGTTCTTC. The chain couples TRBV7-8 to TRBJ2-1, with D possibly being TRBD1 (5 bases). The V gene lost 2 bases and the J gene lost 0 bases, with 5 bases spanning the gap. Germline-derived CDR1 and CDR2 are SGHVS and FQNEAQ. This CDR3 is 14 amino acids long.

This clonotype was detected only a few times. The chain joins TRBV21-1 to TRBJ2-4; no check of the table's D call, TRBD1, against the DNA was made. TRBV21-1 is reported as a pseudogene. The CDR3 runs to 15 residues. DNA of the CDR3: TGTGCCAGCAGCAGGACCGAGACAGGGGGGGACATTCAGTACTTC. Protein sequence: CASSRTETGGDIQYF.

This chain links TRBV7-2 with TRBJ1-4; D is unresolved. V gave up 0 bases and J gave up 6 bases, with 8 bases separating them. CDR1 is SGHTA and CDR2 is FQGNSA in the germline V gene. The CDR3 is made up of 14 amino acids. This CDR3 reads CASSLAAVDEKLFF. CDR3 bases: TGTGCCAGCAGCTTAGCCGCGGTGGATGAAAAACTGTTTTTT.

There are a few counts of this clonotype. The chain combines TRBV20-1 with TRBJ2-2, with 8 bases fitting TRBD2. The V segment lost 3 bases and the J segment 1 base; nucleotides outside the gene matches: 7. The germline gives CDR1 DFQATT, CDR2 SNEGSKA (reference sequence). The length of the CDR3 is 16 residues. The DNA of the CDR3 is TGCAGTGCTAGGATTGGGCTAGCGGGGAACACCGGGGAGCTGTTTTTT. Amino acids: CSARIGLAGNTGELFF.

This clonotype has ten or more counts. This chain links TRBV5-1 with TRBJ2-5; 7 positions agree with TRBD1. J was trimmed by 3 bases and V by 3 bases; bases with no gene match: 8. This CDR3 has 15 residues. Germline loops: CDR1 SGHRS, CDR2 YFSETQ. For the CDR3, the DNA is TGCGCCAGCAGCTACACCGCCGGGACAGAAGAGACCCAGTACTTC. This gives the protein CASSYTAGTEETQYF.

In this sample, this clonotype turned up many times. This chain links TRBV7-2 with TRBJ2-1; TRBD2 aligns across 13 bases. Trimming took 5 bases from V and 7 from J; bases not matched to a gene: 11. The germline CDR1 and CDR2 sequences are SGHTA and FQGNSA. This CDR3 region has 17 residues. CDR3 protein: CASSPWTSGGLRNEQFF. CDR3 sequence (DNA): TGTGCCAGCAGCCCCTGGACTAGCGGGGGCCTTCGTAATGAGCAGTTCTTC.

The chain joins TRBV4-1 to TRBJ1-4; TRBD1 agrees at 7 bases. The CDR3 totals 17 residues. Germline-derived CDR1 and CDR2 are MGHRA and YSYEKL. The trim removed 3 bases at V and 4 bases at J, leaving 11 bases unmatched. The CDR3 nucleotides read TGCGCCAGCAGCCAGACGGGTGGGACAGCCTATAATGAAAAACTGTTTTTT. It encodes CASSQTGGTAYNEKLFF.

The sample holds a few counts of this clonotype. CDR3 protein: CASSLSGQGTEQYF. In DNA form, the CDR3 reads TGTGCCAGCAGCTTGTCGGGACAGGGAACCGAGCAGTACTTC. The rearrangement uses TRBV5-5 and TRBJ2-7; 9 bases agree with TRBD1. Germline V lookup: CDR1 SGHKS, CDR2 YYEKEE (reference sequence). This CDR3 region has 14 residues. Trimming cost V 1 base and J 6 bases; bases outside gene matches: 5.

V gene TRBV7-9 combines with J gene TRBJ1-5; D is ambiguous. Trimming cost V 1 base and J 1 base, with 14 bases left between them. The CDR3 runs to 17 residues. Germline-derived CDR1 and CDR2 are SEHNR and FQNEAQ (reference sequence). The CDR3 sequence is CASSLGSGIPSNQPQHF. Here the CDR3 DNA reads TGTGCCAGCAGCTTAGGGTCCGGGATCCCGAGCAATCAGCCCCAGCATTTT.

The chain links TRBV7-9 to TRBJ2-5, with TRBD1 matching 8 bases. The V segment lost 4 bases and the J segment 2 bases; nucleotides outside the gene matches: 9. The CDR3 is made up of 16 amino acids. Germline assignment: CDR1 SEHNR and CDR2 FQNEAQ (reference sequence). The DNA for the CDR3 is TGTGCCAGCAGCTCAAGACAGGGGAGGTGGCAAGAGACCCAGTACTTC. This translates into CASSSRQGRWQETQYF.

V usage is TRBV19 and J usage is TRBJ2-1; D gene unclear. The CDR3 consists of 9 residues. V was cut by 8 bases and J by 10 bases, with 6 bases left in between. Germline CDR1 and CDR2: LNHDA and SQIVND (reference sequence). CDR3 sequence (DNA): TGTGCCAGTGGAGTCGAGCAGTTCTTC. Protein product: CASGVEQFF.

This clonotype was observed a few times. The rearrangement joins TRBV27 to TRBJ2-7; 8 bases match TRBD1. The CDR3 totals 16 residues. The V segment lost 5 bases and the J segment 0 bases; nucleotides outside the gene matches: 9. Germline-derived CDR1 and CDR2 are MNHEY and SMNVEV (reference sequence). The CDR3 nucleotides read TGTGCCAGCAGTCCAACACCGGGACAGGCCTCCTACGAGCAGTACGTC. This encodes CASSPTPGQASYEQYV.

The V and J genes are TRBV4-1 and TRBJ1-1; 8 nucleotides line up with TRBD1. V lost 3 bases and J lost 6; bases outside the gene matches: 9. The CDR3 loop spans 15 amino acids. Germline assignment: CDR1 MGHRA and CDR2 YSYEKL. The CDR3 nucleotides read TGCGCCAGCAGCCAGTGGGTGGACAGGGCTGCTGAAGCTTTCTTT. As protein: CASSQWVDRAAEAFF.

The chain combines TRBV18 with TRBJ2-7; 7 bases align to TRBD1. The trim removed 3 bases at V and 3 bases at J, leaving 5 bases unmatched. Germline V lookup: CDR1 KGHSH, CDR2 LQKENI. The CDR3 length is 14 residues. This CDR3 is CASSPAQGDYEQYF. DNA for the CDR3: TGTGCCAGCTCACCTGCTCAGGGGGACTACGAGCAGTACTTC.

The V call is TRBV6-5, the J call TRBJ1-1; no clear D. The germline gives CDR1 MNHEY, CDR2 SVGAGI. V was trimmed by 4 bases and J by 0 bases, leaving 9 bases between them. The CDR3 extends over 14 amino acids. CDR3 in DNA: TGTGCCAGCAGTTTCACAGCCATGAACACTGAAGCTTTCTTT. Translating gives CASSFTAMNTEAFF.

V is TRBV4-2 and J is TRBJ2-7; tentatively, D is TRBD1 or TRBD2 (5 bases each). Per the germline V gene, CDR1 is LGHNA and CDR2 is YNFKEQ. The CDR3 has 16 amino acids. V was cut by 1 base and J by 1 base, with 14 bases left in between. This CDR3 is CASSQVMGRRSYEQYF. The CDR3 DNA is TGTGCCAGCAGCCAAGTAATGGGACGCAGATCCTACGAGCAGTACTTC.

The CDR3 region is CASSQVGEEQFF. The CDR3 bases are TGCGCCAGCAGCCAAGTTGGGGAGGAGCAGTTCTTC. The rearrangement joins TRBV4-3 to TRBJ2-1, with D perhaps matching TRBD2 (5 bases). V gave up 1 base and J gave up 10 bases, with 8 bases separating them. The CDR3 loop spans 12 amino acids. Per the germline V gene, CDR1 is LGHNA and CDR2 is YSLEER.

V gene TRBV11-3 combines with J gene TRBJ2-2; TRBD1 agrees at 9 bases. Trimming took 7 bases from V and 5 from J; bases not matched to a gene: 5. The length of the CDR3 is 14 residues. Germline V lookup: CDR1 SGHNT, CDR2 YENEEA. CDR3 in DNA: TGTGCCAGCACGGACAGGGGAGCAACCGGGGAGCTGTTTTTT. Amino acids: CASTDRGATGELFF.

This clonotype has just a few counts. The chain has TRBV7-8 and TRBJ2-5; TRBD1 matches 7 bases. Unmatched junction bases numbered 2, after V lost 3 bases and J lost 1 base. The germline CDR1 and CDR2 sequences are SGHVS and FQNEAQ. The CDR3 has 14 residues. CDR3 DNA sequence: TGTGCCAGCAGCTTCGGGACAGTCCAAGAGACCCAGTACTTC. Encoded protein: CASSFGTVQETQYF.

The chain carries TRBV29-1 and TRBJ2-1; a weak D match, TRBD2 (6 bases). Trimming took 7 bases from V and 8 from J, leaving 24 bases between them. Per the germline V gene, CDR1 is SQVTM and CDR2 is ANQGSEA. The length of the CDR3 is 15 residues. The chain's CDR3 is CSAWEAGSALYEQFF. Written as DNA, the CDR3 is TGCAGCGCTTGGGAGGCAGGGTCGGCCCTCTATGAGCAGTTCTTC.

This clonotype came up a few times. The J gene is TRBJ2-3, the V gene TRBV5-1; 16 nucleotides match TRBD2. This CDR3 has 20 residues. V shed 4 bases, J shed 2 bases, and the junction held 13 bases outside the gene matches. Germline CDR1 and CDR2: SGHRS and YFSETQ. The CDR3 loop reads CASSGLPGLAGGTNTDTQYF. The CDR3 DNA reads as TGCGCCAGCAGCGGACTGCCGGGACTAGCGGGGGGGACTAACACAGATACGCAGTATTTT.

This clonotype was observed a handful of times. The chain carries TRBV7-8 and TRBJ2-7, with 9 bases aligning to TRBD1. Trimming cost V 1 base and J 3 bases; bases outside gene matches: 7. CDR3 length: 16 residues. Germline assignment: CDR1 SGHVS and CDR2 FQNEAQ. The CDR3 region is CASSLGTGVVSYEQYV. In DNA form, the CDR3 reads TGTGCCAGCAGCTTAGGGACAGGGGTGGTCAGCTACGAGCAGTACGTC.

In DNA, the CDR3 is TGTGCCAGCAGCTTAGCGACTATCGGCACAGATACGCAGTATTTT. It encodes CASSLATIGTDTQYF. The chain combines TRBV7-2 with TRBJ2-3, with D perhaps TRBD2 (5 bases). Germline V CDR1 and CDR2: SGHTA, FQGNSA. The V gene lost 0 bases and the J gene lost 1 base, with 8 bases spanning the gap. The CDR3 totals 15 residues.

The chain links TRBV4-1 to TRBJ2-2; 11 positions match TRBD1. The V and J ends lost 3 bases and 4 bases, in that order; junction bases with no gene match: 10. The CDR3 consists of 18 residues. Looked up from germline, CDR1 is MGHRA and CDR2 is YSYEKL. In DNA, the CDR3 is TGCGCCAGCAGCCACCGATACTCTGGGACAGGGGGCACCGGGGAGCTGTTTTTT. Protein sequence: CASSHRYSGTGGTGELFF.

This clonotype was counted a few times. The chain employs TRBV11-2 and TRBJ1-1, with D uncertain. Germline values: CDR1 SGHAT, CDR2 FQNNGV. Deletions cut 3 bases from V and 5 bases from J, with 16 bases between. CDR3 length: 15 amino acids. CDR3 amino acids: CASSFSAFESTEAFF. CDR3 coding DNA: TGTGCCAGCAGCTTTTCAGCGTTCGAAAGTACTGAAGCTTTCTTT.

V and J are TRBV15 and TRBJ2-3; D is possibly TRBD1 (7 bases). Germline V gene lookup returns CDR1 LNHNV and CDR2 YYDKDF (reference sequence). The CDR3 has 15 residues. The V and J ends lost 2 bases and 1 base respectively, with 10 bases between them. Written as DNA, the CDR3 is TGTGCCACCAGCAGATCCAGGGGGGGCACAGATACGCAGTATTTT. Its translation: CATSRSRGGTDTQYF. The entire variable domain, with the rest obtained from reference TRBV15 and TRBJ2-3, is as follows: DAMVIQNPRYQVTQFGKPVTLSCSQTLNHNVMYWYQQKSSQAPKLLFHYYDKDFNNEADTPDNFQSRRPNTSFCFLDIRSPGLGDTAMYLCATSRSRGGTDTQYFGPGTRLTVL.

This clonotype came up a few times. The chain carries TRBV15 and TRBJ2-7; the match to TRBD1 covers 7 bases. CDR3 length equals 15 residues. Per the germline V gene, CDR1 is LNHNV and CDR2 is YYDKDF (reference sequence). J gave up 5 bases and V 0 bases, and 7 bases lay outside the gene matches. CDR3 loop: CATSRDRDSLHEQYF. As DNA, the CDR3 is TGTGCCACCAGCAGAGACCGGGACAGCCTCCACGAGCAGTACTTC.

This chain links TRBV27 with TRBJ1-1, with D tentatively TRBD1 (5 bases). V lost 0 bases to trimming and J lost 2 bases, with 10 bases between them. Per the germline V gene, CDR1 is MNHEY and CDR2 is SMNVEV (reference sequence). The CDR3 runs 15 residues. The CDR3 nucleotides are TGTGCCAGCAGTTTATCCTGGGGACCCAACACTGAAGCTTTCTTT. Amino acid sequence: CASSLSWGPNTEAFF.